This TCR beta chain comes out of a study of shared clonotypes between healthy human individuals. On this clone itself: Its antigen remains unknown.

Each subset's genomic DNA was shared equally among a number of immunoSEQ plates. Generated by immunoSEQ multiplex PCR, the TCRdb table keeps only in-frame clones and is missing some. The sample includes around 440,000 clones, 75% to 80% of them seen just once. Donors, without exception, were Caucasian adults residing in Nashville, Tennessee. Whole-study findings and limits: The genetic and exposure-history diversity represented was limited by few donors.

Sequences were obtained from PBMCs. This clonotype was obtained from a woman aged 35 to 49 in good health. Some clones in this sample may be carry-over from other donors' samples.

CDR3 DNA: TGTGCCAGCAGCGTGTCTAGCGGGAGTAGCTACGAGCAGTACTTC. This sequence encodes CASSVSSGSSYEQYF. The chain has TRBV7-2 and TRBJ2-5; TRBD2 aligns across 10 bases. The J call is doubtful: the DNA matches TRBJ2-7 better. This CDR3 spans 15 amino acids. The germline V gene has CDR1 SGHTA and CDR2 FQGNSA.